Sequencing of this T cell receptor beta chain was carried out in a study of blood T cells in healthy people across ages. Whole-study findings and limits: Long-lived donors exceeded aged donors in naive CD4+ cells and diversity. Diversity of TCR beta per million T cells declined in a roughly linear way with age.

This CDR3 is built from 12 residues. Germline-derived CDR1 and CDR2 are DFQATT and SNEGSKA (reference sequence). V lost 5 bases and J 7 bases, leaving 14 bases between the germline ends. Then a second PCR, running about 6 to 11 cycles, was carried out with a sample-barcoded 5' primer and a J-beta primer mix. Each cDNA molecule received a tag from a template-switch adaptor that had 12 random nucleotides. TCRdb recomputed calls from the 5' RACE reads with MiXCR, one row per CDR3 protein. The sample has 800,000 to 950,000 distinct CDR3 sequences, roughly 40% seen once. Staff drew approximately 9.7 milliliters of peripheral blood from each donor. In the case of this clonotype: Its target is unknown.

The sequenced sample consisted of blood. The chain employs TRBV20-1 and TRBJ1-2, with TRBD1 as a possible D gene (5 bases). This TCR was recovered from a man younger than 30 in good health. The CDR3 DNA follows: TGCAGTGCTCAGTACTTGGGGGTTGGCTACACCTTC. Encoded protein: CSAQYLGVGYTF.